The next 7 T cell receptor beta chains were all read from a single sample in a study of blood T cell repertoires in COVID-19. Libraries were prepared by immunoSEQ multiplex PCR; TCRdb keeps only in-frame clonotypes and omits some of them. In the table there are 42,000 or so clones, approximately 90% of which are singletons. Input material: peripheral blood. Receptors originate from a human donor in a cohort sampled during active COVID-19.

V gene TRBV3-1 (or the pseudogene TRBV3-2) combines with J gene TRBJ1-4, with TRBD1 identical over 7 bases. This CDR3 is 19 amino acids long. Germline lookup yields CDR1 LGHDT and CDR2 YNNKEL (reference sequence). J lost 7 bases, V lost 0 bases, and 17 bases had no gene match. CDR3 in amino acids: CASSQDHRGSIYVIEKLFF. Written as DNA, the CDR3 is TGTGCCAGCAGCCAAGATCACAGGGGTTCGATTTATGTTATTGAAAAACTGTTTTTT.

This sequence joins TRBV12-3 or TRBV12-4 and TRBJ2-1, with a possible D match to TRBD2 (5 bases). This CDR3 spans 13 amino acids. Trimming removed 2 bases at V and 4 bases at J, with 6 bases between. The CDR3 is CASSLSGYNEQFF. DNA of the CDR3: TGTGCCAGCAGTTTATCGGGGTACAATGAGCAGTTCTTC.

The DNA of the CDR3 is TGTGCCAGCAGCCTACGGGGGGGGACGAACACCGGGGAGCTGTTTTTT. This gives the protein CASSLRGGTNTGELFF. This chain joins TRBV3-1 (or the pseudogene TRBV3-2) and TRBJ2-2; TRBD2 aligns across 8 bases. J gave up 0 bases and V 4 bases, and 4 bases lay outside the gene matches. Germline loops: CDR1 LGHDT, CDR2 YNNKEL (reference sequence). The CDR3 extends over 16 amino acids.

V and J are TRBV20-1 and TRBJ2-7, with D possibly TRBD2 on 6 matching bases. CDR3 size: 14 residues. Trimming took 3 bases from V and 7 from J, leaving 19 bases between them. Germline CDR1 is DFQATT and CDR2 is SNEGSKA (reference sequence). The CDR3 protein is CSASNDRGAVEQYF. The CDR3 DNA reads TGCAGTGCTAGTAATGATCGCGGGGCAGTAGAGCAGTACTTC.

The rearrangement links TRBV5-1 to TRBJ1-2; tentative D call: TRBD1 (5 bases). The V end lost 4 bases, the J end lost 6 bases, and 13 bases lay between the germline ends. Germline assignment: CDR1 SGHRS and CDR2 YFSETQ. This CDR3 is 13 amino acids long. CDR3 in DNA: TGCGCCAGCAGCCAGGGAGGGGTAAATGGCTACACCTTC. Amino acid sequence: CASSQGGVNGYTF.

This chain uses TRBV7-8 with TRBJ1-4; the D gene is possibly TRBD1 (6 bases). The CDR3 sequence is 17 residues long. Germline V gives CDR1 SGHVS, CDR2 FQNEAQ. Trimming took 9 bases from V and 3 from J, leaving 23 bases between them. CDR3: CASTLWAGELPNEKLFF. DNA of the CDR3: TGTGCCAGTACGCTATGGGCAGGGGAATTGCCTAATGAAAAACTGTTTTTT.

The gene calls are TRBV25-1 and TRBJ1-1; D remains unclear. Germline V CDR1 and CDR2: MGHDK, SYGVNS. The CDR3 totals 13 residues. V lost 4 bases to trimming and J lost 5 bases, with 11 bases between them. The CDR3 DNA is TGTGCCAGCAGTGCCGCCTCGGTGACTGAAGCTTTCTTT. Translating gives CASSAASVTEAFF. Combining the CDR3 with reference TRBV25-1 and TRBJ1-1 gives the whole variable domain EADIYQTPRYLVIGTGKKITLECSQTMGHDKMYWYQQDPGMELHLIHYSYGVNSTEKGDLSSESTVSRIRTEHFPLTLESARPSHTSQYLCASSAASVTEAFFGQGTRLTVV.